This T cell receptor (beta chain) was recorded in a study of blood T cell repertoires in COVID-19. V lost 7 bases and J lost 6; bases outside the gene matches: 9. CDR3 length: 14 residues. The V gene's germline CDR1 is MNHEY and CDR2 SVGAGI. Only in-frame clones appear in the TCRdb table, and some are missing; sequencing was by immunoSEQ multiplex PCR. The table shows about 100,000 clones, with roughly 80% occurring only once. The chain couples TRBV6-5 to TRBJ1-2, with 9 positions matching TRBD1. The receptor was isolated from a man in his 70s with active or convalescent COVID-19. Material: peripheral blood. The chain's CDR3 is CASTTGGAYDGYTF. The DNA of the CDR3 is TGTGCCAGCACAACAGGGGGCGCGTATGATGGCTACACCTTC.